This passage covers 13 T cell receptor beta chains from one sample sequenced in a study of blood T cell repertoires in COVID-19. Some clones are missing from TCRdb's copy, which holds only in-frame ones; the method was immunoSEQ multiplex PCR. The table lists 85,000 to 100,000 clones, 70% to 80% of them singletons, with about a quarter in the top ten. Specimen: peripheral blood. All receptors come from a human donor in a cohort sampled during active COVID-19.

The count of this clone is one. The genes are TRBV19 and TRBJ2-3; D might be TRBD2 (5 bases). The CDR3 consists of 18 residues. Deletions cut 1 base from V and 0 bases from J, with 17 bases between. Germline V CDR1 and CDR2: LNHDA, SQIVND (reference sequence). CDR3 sequence: CASSIVSQRSRSTDTQYF. DNA of the CDR3: TGTGCCAGTAGTATAGTGTCCCAGCGGTCGAGAAGCACAGATACGCAGTATTTT. Looking up the rest from reference TRBV19 and TRBJ2-3 gives the full variable domain: DGGITQSPKYLFRKEGQNVTLSCEQNLNHDAMYWYRQDPGQGLRLIYYSQIVNDFQKGDIAEGYSVSREKKESFPLTVTSAQKNPTAFYLCASSIVSQRSRSTDTQYFGPGTRLTVL.

V usage is TRBV11-2 and J usage is TRBJ2-3; D remains ambiguous. The CDR3 sequence is 15 residues long. Trimming cost V 5 bases and J 5 bases, with 17 bases left between them. The germline gives CDR1 SGHAT, CDR2 FQNNGV. In DNA form, the CDR3 reads TGTGCCAGCAGCCCCTCGGGTTTGCCAGAAGATACGCAGTATTTT. Protein sequence: CASSPSGLPEDTQYF.

The rearrangement uses TRBV5-1 and TRBJ2-2; tentatively, D is TRBD1 (5 bases). Germline V lookup: CDR1 SGHRS, CDR2 YFSETQ. The V end was cut by 1 base, the J end by 5 bases, with 15 bases between. The CDR3 contains 16 residues. CDR3 loop: CASSLWAGFSTGELFF. The CDR3 bases are TGCGCCAGCAGCTTGTGGGCAGGGTTTTCAACCGGGGAGCTGTTTTTT.

The J gene is TRBJ2-1, the V gene TRBV3-1 (or the pseudogene TRBV3-2); 14 bases map to TRBD2. CDR3 length equals 15 residues. Germline V CDR1 and CDR2: LGHDT, YNNKEL (reference sequence). The ends lost 0 bases at V and 13 bases at J; junction bases unmatched: 5. The CDR3 here is CASSQDGTSGSPQFF. The CDR3 DNA follows: TGTGCCAGCAGCCAAGACGGGACTAGCGGGAGCCCCCAGTTCTTC.

The genes are TRBV7-6 and TRBJ2-7; TRBD1 matches at 7 bases. The CDR3 is made up of 15 amino acids. Germline V gene sequence: CDR1 SGHVS, CDR2 FNYEAQ. Germline trimming cut 3 bases from V and 2 bases from J; bases unmatched to any gene: 7. Here the CDR3 reads CASSFYRGTPYEQYF. The DNA for the CDR3 is TGTGCCAGCAGCTTTTACAGGGGAACTCCCTACGAGCAGTACTTC.

The rearrangement uses TRBV15 and TRBJ2-5; 13 positions match TRBD2. From germline, CDR1 is LNHNV and CDR2 YYDKDF (reference sequence). Unmatched junction bases numbered 7, after V lost 4 bases and J lost 5 bases. The CDR3 spans 16 residues. The CDR3 bases are TGTGCCACCAGCACTCGACTAGCGGGAGGATTGGAGACCCAGTACTTC. Protein: CATSTRLAGGLETQYF.

The chain couples TRBV28 to TRBJ2-5; 7 bases match TRBD2. The CDR3 runs 14 residues. CDR1 is MDHEN and CDR2 is SYDVKM in the germline V gene. The V gene end was trimmed by 6 bases and the J gene end by 1 base; junction bases not matched to a gene: 5. Written as DNA, the CDR3 is TGTGCCAGCAGCTTTACTAGCGCCCAAGAGACCCAGTACTTC. This encodes CASSFTSAQETQYF.

The genes are TRBV5-4 and TRBJ1-1, with TRBD1 identical over 7 bases. The CDR3 sequence is 15 residues long. The J segment lost 3 bases and the V segment lost 4 bases, leaving 9 bases of the junction unmatched. The V gene's germline CDR1 is SGHNT and CDR2 YYREEE (reference sequence). The CDR3 protein is CASSPGQDGDTEAFF. DNA of the CDR3: TGTGCCAGCAGCCCTGGACAGGACGGGGACACTGAAGCTTTCTTT.

This CDR3 reads CAIRTSGYNEQFF. The CDR3 DNA sequence: TGTGCCATCCGGACTAGCGGCTACAATGAGCAGTTCTTC. The V call is TRBV10-3, the J call TRBJ2-1, with 10 bases identical to TRBD2. V dropped 8 bases and J dropped 3; count of bases not matched to a gene: 1. Germline values: CDR1 ENHRY, CDR2 SYGVKD. CDR3 length: 13 residues.

The V and J genes are TRBV3-1 (or the pseudogene TRBV3-2) and TRBJ2-1; 8 nucleotides agree with TRBD2. This CDR3 has 14 amino acids. Germline-derived CDR1 and CDR2 are LGHDT and YNNKEL (reference sequence). V lost 2 bases, J lost 9 bases, and 6 bases stayed unmatched. The CDR3 DNA follows: TGTGCCAGCAGCCAACGGGAGGGGACGGGTGAGCAGTTCTTC. It encodes CASSQREGTGEQFF.

The rearrangement joins TRBV15 to TRBJ1-5; no clear D gene. Trimming cost V 0 bases and J 4 bases, with 7 bases left between them. The CDR3 totals 14 residues. The germline gives CDR1 LNHNV, CDR2 YYDKDF (reference sequence). The CDR3 DNA reads as TGTGCCACCAGCAGAGAGAGATTAAATCAGCCCCAGCATTTT. Amino acid sequence: CATSRERLNQPQHF.

This CDR3 is CASSLLRDTQYF. Written as DNA, the CDR3 is TGTGCCAGCAGTTTACTGCGGGATACGCAGTATTTT. The rearrangement uses TRBV28 and TRBJ2-3; D not certain. Per germline, CDR1 MDHEN and CDR2 SYDVKM. Trimming pared 2 bases from V and 6 bases from J, leaving 6 bases between. The CDR3 spans 12 residues.

In its sample, this clone was seen once. The chain links TRBV21-1 to TRBJ1-1; the D call TRBD1 from the table was never checked on the DNA. TRBV21-1 has pseudogene status. The CDR3 has 16 amino acids. CDR3: CASSPPGQGARMGAFF. For the CDR3, the DNA is TGTGCCAGCAGCCCACCCGGACAGGGGGCGCGGATGGGAGCTTTCTTT.